This TCR beta chain is from a study of regulatory T cells in long-lasting Graves disease. V lost 0 bases and J lost 0, with 8 bases in between. This CDR3 comprises 15 residues. CDR1 is MNHEY, CDR2 SVGEGT, per germline. Sequencing libraries for TCR beta were prepared with iRepertoire HTBI primers and Arm-PCR of CDR3 regions. TCRdb fed the multiplex PCR reads into MiXCR, producing one record per CDR3 protein. Here the sample spans about 540,000 distinct CDR3 sequences, about 14% being singletons. Time point described: newly diagnosed GD, antithyroid drugs for less than 3 months. Making the TCR library involved RNA that had been extracted from PBMCs. In this sample, this clonotype turned up many times. These data were also filed under a second study, of T cells in Graves' hyperthyroidism and ophthalmopathy.

The TCR originated in a man aged 25-45 years with Graves disease. This specimen consisted of peripheral blood mononuclear cells (PBMCs), obtained at new diagnosis, from a patient treated with antithyroid drugs. The chain recombines TRBV6-2 or TRBV6-3 with TRBJ1-1; D is ambiguous. CDR3: CASSYSTSLNTEAFF. The CDR3 nucleotides read TGTGCCAGCAGTTACTCGACCAGTCTGAACACTGAAGCTTTCTTT.